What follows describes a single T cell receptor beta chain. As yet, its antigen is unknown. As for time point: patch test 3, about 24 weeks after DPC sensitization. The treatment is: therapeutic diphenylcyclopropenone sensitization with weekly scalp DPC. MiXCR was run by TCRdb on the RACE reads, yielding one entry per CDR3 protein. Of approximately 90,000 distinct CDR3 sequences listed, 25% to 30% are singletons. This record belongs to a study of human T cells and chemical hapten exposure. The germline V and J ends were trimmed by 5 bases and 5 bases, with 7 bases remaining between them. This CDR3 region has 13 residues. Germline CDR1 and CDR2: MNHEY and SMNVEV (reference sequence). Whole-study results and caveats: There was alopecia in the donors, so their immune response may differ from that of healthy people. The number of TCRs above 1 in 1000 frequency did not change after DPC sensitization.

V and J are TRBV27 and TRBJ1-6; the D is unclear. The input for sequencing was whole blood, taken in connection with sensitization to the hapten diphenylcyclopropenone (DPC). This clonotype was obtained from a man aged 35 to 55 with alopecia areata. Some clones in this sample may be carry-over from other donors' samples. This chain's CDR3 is CASSASHNSPLHF. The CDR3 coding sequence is TGTGCCAGCAGTGCGAGCCATAATTCACCCCTCCACTTT.